This T cell receptor beta chain was sequenced for a study of cytomegalovirus exposure and HLA in healthy donors. General study points: HLA allele associations emerged for about 16,000 TCR beta sequences in a later analysis, at 0.05 false discovery rate. The study recorded some 160 TCR beta chains that were cytomegalovirus-associated. A prior analysis recorded that most TCR beta V segments were productive about 90% or about 30% of the time.

Though probably carrying unrecorded immune exposures, donors were nominally healthy at sampling. As to this clone: Its antigen is not known.

Use of 60 Vbeta and 13 Jbeta primers characterized the PCR. Profiling relied on immunoSEQ multiplex PCR, and the TCRdb table lists in-frame clones only, not all of them. This table has roughly 200,000 clones, 70% to 85% appearing once. Trimming cost V 8 bases and J 4 bases, with 11 bases left between them. Germline CDR1 and CDR2: GTSNPN and SVGIG (reference sequence). The CDR3 consists of 12 residues. The receptor's source is a woman aged 55-69 years in good health and CMV-seropositive. The chain combines TRBV30 with TRBJ2-2; D is undetermined. Specimen: PBMCs. The CDR3 DNA reads TGTGCCCGCACCGGGTTCACCGGGGAGCTGTTTTTT. As protein: CARTGFTGELFF.